Reported below is one T cell receptor beta chain. Its target is not known. Deep-level settings were used for running the assay. Profiling relied on immunoSEQ multiplex PCR, and the TCRdb table lists in-frame clones only, not all of them. The table records about 1.1 million clones, 70% to 85% of them present only once. The data were obtained in a study of shared clonotypes between healthy human individuals. Findings and caveats of the study: Depth of sequencing was expected to influence donor clonotype sharing. Richness estimates generally favored naive over memory subsets.

Germline V lookup: CDR1 DFQATT, CDR2 SNEGSKA (reference sequence). The length of the CDR3 is 11 residues. V gave up 5 bases and J gave up 5 bases, with 9 bases separating them. The receptor was derived from a man aged 18 to 30 in good health. Some clones in this sample may be carry-over from other donors' samples. The sequencing input was memory CD4+ T cells from PBMCs. Subset specified: CD45RA-negative fraction. The chain couples TRBV20-1 to TRBJ1-2; D is perhaps TRBD1 (6 bases). CDR3 DNA sequence: TGCAGTGCTGGGACATCTTATGGCTACACCTTC. Translated, it gives CSAGTSYGYTF.